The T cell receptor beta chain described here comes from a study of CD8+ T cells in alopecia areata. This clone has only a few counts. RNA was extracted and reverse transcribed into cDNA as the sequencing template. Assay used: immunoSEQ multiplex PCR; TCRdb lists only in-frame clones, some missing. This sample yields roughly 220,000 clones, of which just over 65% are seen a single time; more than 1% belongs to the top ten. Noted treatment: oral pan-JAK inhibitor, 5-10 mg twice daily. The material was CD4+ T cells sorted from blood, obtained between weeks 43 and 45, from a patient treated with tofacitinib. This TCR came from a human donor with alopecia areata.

CDR3: CATSRGQGRNQPQHF. The CDR3 bases are TGTGCCACCAGCAGAGGACAGGGAAGGAATCAGCCCCAGCATTTT. V is TRBV15 and J is TRBJ1-5; TRBD1 matches 7 bases. Germline V lookup: CDR1 LNHNV, CDR2 YYDKDF (reference sequence). Trimming removed 1 base from V and 4 bases from J; junction bases left unmatched: 4. The CDR3 runs to 15 residues. Complete variable domain (other parts from reference TRBV15 and TRBJ1-5): DAMVIQNPRYQVTQFGKPVTLSCSQTLNHNVMYWYQQKSSQAPKLLFHYYDKDFNNEADTPDNFQSRRPNTSFCFLDIRSPGLGDTAMYLCATSRGQGRNQPQHFGDGTRLSIL.